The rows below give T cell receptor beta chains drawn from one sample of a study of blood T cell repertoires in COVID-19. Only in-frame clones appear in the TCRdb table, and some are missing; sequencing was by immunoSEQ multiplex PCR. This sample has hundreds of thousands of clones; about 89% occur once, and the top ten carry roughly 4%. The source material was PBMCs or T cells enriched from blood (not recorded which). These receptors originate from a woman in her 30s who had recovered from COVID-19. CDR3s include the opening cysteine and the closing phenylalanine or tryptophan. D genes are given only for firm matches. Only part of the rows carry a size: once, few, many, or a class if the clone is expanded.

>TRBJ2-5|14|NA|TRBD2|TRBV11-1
CASTLGLAGEAQYF
TGTGCCAGCACCCTGGGACTAGCGGGAGAGGCCCAGTACTTC
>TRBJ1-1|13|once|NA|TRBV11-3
CASSLGRGAEAFF
TGTGCCAGCAGCTTAGGCCGGGGAGCTGAAGCTTTCTTT
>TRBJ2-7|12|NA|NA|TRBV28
CASSRGYYEQYF
TGTGCCAGCAGTAGGGGCTACTACGAGCAGTACTTC
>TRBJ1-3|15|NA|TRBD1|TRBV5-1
CASSLVSGGGNTIYF
TGCGCCAGCAGCTTGGTTTCAGGGGGCGGAAACACCATATATTTT
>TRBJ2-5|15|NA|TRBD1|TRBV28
CASRTPTGGVETQYF
TGTGCCAGCAGAACCCCTACAGGGGGCGTTGAGACCCAGTACTTC
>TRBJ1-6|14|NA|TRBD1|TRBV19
CASSISQGDSPLHF
TGTGCCAGTAGTATATCACAGGGGGATTCACCCCTCCACTTT
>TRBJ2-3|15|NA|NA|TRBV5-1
CASSPLALSTDTQYF
TGCGCCAGCAGCCCGCTAGCCCTTAGCACAGATACGCAGTATTTT
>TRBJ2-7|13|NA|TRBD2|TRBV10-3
CATGLAQTYEQYF
TGTGCCACTGGACTAGCGCAAACCTACGAGCAGTACTTC
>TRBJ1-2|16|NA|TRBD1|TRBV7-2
CASSPRSTGGLNGYTF
TGTGCCAGCAGCCCCAGGTCGACAGGGGGATTAAACGGCTACACCTTC
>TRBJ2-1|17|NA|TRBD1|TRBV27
CASSTFGTGVSYNEQFF
TGTGCCAGCAGTACCTTTGGGACAGGAGTCTCCTACAATGAGCAGTTCTTC
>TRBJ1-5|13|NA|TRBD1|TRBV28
CASRTQGNQPQHF
TGTGCCAGCAGGACACAGGGGAATCAGCCCCAGCATTTT
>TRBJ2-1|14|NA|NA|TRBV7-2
CASSLGTGYNEQFF
TGTGCCAGCAGCCTCGGGACTGGCTACAATGAGCAGTTCTTC
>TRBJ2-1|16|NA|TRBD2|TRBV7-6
CASSLQLAGGPREQFF
TGTGCCAGCAGCTTACAACTAGCGGGAGGGCCAAGGGAGCAGTTCTTC
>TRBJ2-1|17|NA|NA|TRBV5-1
CASRAGTSRPEGYEQFF
TGCGCCAGCAGAGCTGGGACATCAAGGCCCGAGGGGTATGAGCAGTTCTTC
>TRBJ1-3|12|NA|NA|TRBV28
CASESSGNTIYF
TGTGCCAGTGAGAGCTCTGGAAACACCATATATTTT
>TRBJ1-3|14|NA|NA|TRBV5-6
CASSLAAGRDTIYF
TGTGCCAGCAGCTTGGCCGCAGGGAGGGACACCATATATTTT
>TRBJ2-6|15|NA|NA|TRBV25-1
CASSFSGSGANVLTF
TGTGCCAGCAGTTTTTCGGGTTCCGGGGCCAACGTCCTGACTTTC
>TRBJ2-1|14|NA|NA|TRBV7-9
CASSSGVGVDEQFF
TGTGCCAGCAGCTCGGGCGTAGGGGTAGATGAGCAGTTCTTC
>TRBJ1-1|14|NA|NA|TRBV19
CASREQGQGTEAFF
TGTGCCAGTAGAGAACAGGGTCAAGGGACTGAAGCTTTCTTT
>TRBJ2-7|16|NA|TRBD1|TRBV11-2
CASSLPSGTGGHEQYF
TGTGCCAGCAGCTTGCCAAGTGGGACAGGGGGCCACGAGCAGTACTTC
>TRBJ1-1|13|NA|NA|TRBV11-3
CASSFTGTSEAFF
TGTGCCAGCAGCTTTACCGGGACATCTGAAGCTTTCTTT
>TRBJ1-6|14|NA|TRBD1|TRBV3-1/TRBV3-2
CASSQGTGDSPLHF
TGTGCCAGCAGCCAAGGGACAGGCGATTCACCCCTCCACTTT